This TCR beta chain is drawn from a study of blood T cell repertoires in COVID-19 (dated by TCRdb to about 2020). Regarding the complete study: The collaborator samples originated in the United States, Italy and Spain and spanned the acute and convalescent phases of COVID-19. Deeply sampled blood TCRbeta repertoires from subjects exposed to, actively infected with, or recovered from COVID-19 were included in the dataset. The repertoires were released in a freely available public database intended as a resource for research on the immune response to SARS-CoV-2. The sample metadata nearly always contained a de-identified subject ID, COVID-19 status, age in years and sex. The material from the prospective study consisted of cDNA or gDNA derived from T cells, B-cell-depleted T cells, or PBMCs. HLA class I and class II types, where available, came from metadata supplied by the sample provider rather than from assay-based typing. Samples came from the ongoing ImmuneRACE study (first 160 participants) plus 1,254 subjects from 6 global collaborators.

From a lookup of the germline V gene (reference sequence), CDR1 and CDR2 are SGHNT and YYREEE. The CDR3, cysteine through phenylalanine, is 17 amino acids long. Only the CDR3 part of the read is kept: 51 bases, read in frame from the first base. Compared with germline, V lacks 4 bases and J lacks 4 bases; bases without a gene match: 12. The collaborating institutions used their own protocols to collect whole blood in K2EDTA tubes. Collaborator samples were shipped for TCRbeta analysis as frozen whole blood, isolated PBMCs, or DNA extracted from either sample type. TCRbeta CDR3 regions were amplified from genomic DNA by means of the immunoSEQ Assay, a bias-controlled multiplex PCR. The authors processed their data as follows. Within the assay, amplification of reference gene primers was used to estimate how many nucleated cells each sample contained. To quantify the absolute abundance of each unique TCRbeta CDR3 rearrangement, sequence reads were collapsed and filtered. Productive Simpson clonality was computed per sample as the square root of Simpson's diversity index over productive rearrangements. As stored in TCRdb, this immuneACCESS dataset retains in-frame rearrangements with V and J assigned. A fraction of the clones does not appear; measured against another copy, unresolved V genes explain less than half of the discrepancy, and the remainder lacks a known reason. The V and J calls and the clone size are those of that table, but D and trimming were determined from the DNA. A total of 150,000 to 200,000 clones appear in this sample, roughly 80% of them only once. Jointly, the top ten make up 17% of the sample.

With regard to this clone: The antigen it binds to is not known. The sample holds no much larger clone one base away, and base qualities are not on file.

What the work shows at the level of the full study, not this receptor alone: The quantity of clinical and demographic metadata differed by source and by participant and was supplied without curation.

The chain employs TRBV5-4 and TRBJ2-3, and TRBD1 matches 10 of the central bases. The sample consisted of peripheral blood. The receptor's source is a man in his fifties or sixties with active or convalescent COVID-19. In nucleotide form, the sequence is TGTGCCAGCAGCCCAAGGACAGGGGGTGTTTCGGCAGATACGCAGTATTTT. It codes for CASSPRTGGVSADTQYF.